The following is a T cell receptor (beta chain) sequence with its context. The antigen remains undetermined. The source of the sample is a study of cytomegalovirus exposure and HLA in healthy donors. Overall study findings and caveats: Per a prior analysis, the majority of TCR beta V segments were productive roughly 90% or roughly 30% of the time.

V shed 3 bases and J 1 base; nucleotides not matched to a gene: 10. This CDR3 comprises 18 residues. Germline CDR1 and CDR2: MGHDK and SYGVNS. This PCR relied on a set of 60 Vbeta primers and 13 Jbeta primers. Sequenced by immunoSEQ multiplex PCR; TCRdb stores in-frame clones only, minus some. The sample includes under 200,000 clones, roughly four fifths of them seen just once. This sequence originates from a woman aged 18-29 years in good health and CMV-seronegative. Sequenced material: PBMCs. The rearrangement links TRBV25-1 to TRBJ2-1; the match to TRBD2 covers 9 bases. Here the CDR3 DNA reads TGTGCCAGCAGTGAGCGGGGGGGGGCTCAACATTCCTACAATGAGCAGTTCTTC. Encoded protein: CASSERGGAQHSYNEQFF.